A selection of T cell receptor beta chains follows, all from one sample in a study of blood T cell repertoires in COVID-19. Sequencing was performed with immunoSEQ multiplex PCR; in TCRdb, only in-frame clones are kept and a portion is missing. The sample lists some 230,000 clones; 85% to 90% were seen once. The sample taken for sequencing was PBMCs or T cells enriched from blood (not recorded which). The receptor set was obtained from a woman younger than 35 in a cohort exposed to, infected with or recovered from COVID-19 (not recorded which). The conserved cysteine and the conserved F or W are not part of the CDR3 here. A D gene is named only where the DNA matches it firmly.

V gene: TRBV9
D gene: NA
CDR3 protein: ASSVGWVREETQY

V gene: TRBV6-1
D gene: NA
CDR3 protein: ASSDRVFYGYT

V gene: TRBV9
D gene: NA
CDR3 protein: ASSLSGDLWGHPNEQF

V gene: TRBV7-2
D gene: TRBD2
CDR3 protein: ASSQRTSGDTQY

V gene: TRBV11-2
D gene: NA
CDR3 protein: ASSSPEGGSTDTQY

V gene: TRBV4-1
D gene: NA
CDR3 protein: ASSQEQGNSNQPQH

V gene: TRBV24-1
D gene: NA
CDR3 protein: ATSGQAPDTQY

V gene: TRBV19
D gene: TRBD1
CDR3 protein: ASSIQGDGNTIY

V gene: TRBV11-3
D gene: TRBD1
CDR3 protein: ASSVTNRGNEQF

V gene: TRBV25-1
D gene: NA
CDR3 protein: ASSDLPGNSSTEAF

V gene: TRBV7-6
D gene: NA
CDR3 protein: ASSLEEGTEAF

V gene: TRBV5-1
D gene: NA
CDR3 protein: ASSLDLLNSPLH

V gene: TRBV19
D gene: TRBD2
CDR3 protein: ASRTYSGRADTQY

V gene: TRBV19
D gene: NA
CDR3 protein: ASAGAFWPPGANVLT

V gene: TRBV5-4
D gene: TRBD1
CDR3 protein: ASRRGQGVEQY

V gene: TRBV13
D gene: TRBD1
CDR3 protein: ASSIGQGAMNTEAF

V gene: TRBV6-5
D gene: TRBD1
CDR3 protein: ASSYGTAYNEQF

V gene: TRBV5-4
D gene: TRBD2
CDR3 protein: ASSWRVGLAGETGELF

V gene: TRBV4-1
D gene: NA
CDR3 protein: ASSKETGNSPLH

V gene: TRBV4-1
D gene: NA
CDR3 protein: ASSSRNTEAF

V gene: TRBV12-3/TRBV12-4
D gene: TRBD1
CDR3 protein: ASSGDRFEAF

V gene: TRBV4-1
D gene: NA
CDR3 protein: ASSRQGTTNEKLF

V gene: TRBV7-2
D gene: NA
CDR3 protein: ASSLAGGVNEQF

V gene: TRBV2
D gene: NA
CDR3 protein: ASSKSFEGGETEAF

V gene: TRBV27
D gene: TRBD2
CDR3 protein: ASSSGTSGYYNEQF

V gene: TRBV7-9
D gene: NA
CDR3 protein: ASSLEQGTNTGELF

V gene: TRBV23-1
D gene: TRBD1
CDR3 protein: ASSPGTGGEKLF

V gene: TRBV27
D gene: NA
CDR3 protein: ASSQWNGGSNQPQH

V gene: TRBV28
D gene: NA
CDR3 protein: ASSLRGALANEKLF

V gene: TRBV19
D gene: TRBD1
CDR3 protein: ASRQAGGFNYGYT

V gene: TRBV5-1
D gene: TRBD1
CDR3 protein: ASSLRGGPEKLF

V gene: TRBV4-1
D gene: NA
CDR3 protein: ASSQGRGTEAF

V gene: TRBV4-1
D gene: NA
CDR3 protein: ASSQGGLGTDTQY

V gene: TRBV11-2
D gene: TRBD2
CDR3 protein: ASSPSVAGETQY

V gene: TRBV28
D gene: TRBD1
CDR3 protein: ASSLYQGAGEKLF